These T cell receptor beta chains were read from a single sample in a study of human T cells and chemical hapten exposure. MiXCR was run by TCRdb on the RACE reads, yielding one entry per CDR3 protein. The sample lists some 330,000 distinct CDR3 sequences, about 5% occurring once. The material sequenced was whole blood, taken in connection with sensitization to the hapten diphenylcyclopropenone (DPC). These receptors all come from a woman aged 18-30 years with alopecia areata. Some clones in this sample may be carry-over from other donors' samples. CDR3s include the opening cysteine and the closing phenylalanine or tryptophan. Fields, in order: clone size, J gene, D gene, V gene, CDR3 protein, CDR3 DNA. A D gene is named only where the DNA matches it firmly. Rows may omit the clone size; those that give it use once, few, many or a size class.

>-|TRBJ2-3|-|TRBV6-4
CGSSDPVQRAPDTQYF
TGTGGCAGTAGTGACCCCGTCCAGAGGGCCCCAGATACGCAGTATTTT
>-|TRBJ2-2|-|TRBV6-5
CASSYVLSTGELFF
TGTGCCAGCAGTTACGTTCTTAGCACCGGGGAGCTGTTTTTT
>-|TRBJ1-6|-|TRBV12-3/TRBV12-4
CASTPEGLKRPLHF
TGTGCCAGCACCCCAGAGGGGTTAAAGAGACCCCTCCACTTT
>many|TRBJ2-7|-|TRBV10-3
CAISALDSYEQYF
TGTGCCATCAGTGCTTTGGACAGCTACGAGCAGTACTTC
>-|TRBJ2-3|-|TRBV24-1
CATSLSGYTDTQYF
TGTGCCACCAGTCTATCGGGGTACACAGATACGCAGTATTTT
>few|TRBJ2-6|-|TRBV5-1
CASTKLEGSGANVLTF
TGCGCCAGCACCAAACTCGAGGGCTCTGGGGCCAACGTCCTGACTTTC
>few|TRBJ2-1|-|TRBV12-5
CASGLDAIYSYNEQFF
TGTGCTAGTGGTTTGGACGCCATTTACTCCTACAATGAGCAGTTCTTC
>-|TRBJ2-5|-|TRBV7-3
CASSSRGLQETQYF
TGTGCCAGCAGCAGCCGGGGCCTACAAGAGACCCAGTACTTC
>many|TRBJ2-2|TRBD1|TRBV7-9
CASSPGTGDTGELFF
TGTGCCAGCAGCCCCGGGACAGGTGACACCGGGGAGCTGTTTTTT
>few|TRBJ2-5|-|TRBV3-1
CASSVPQETQYF
TGTGCCAGCAGTGTCCCCCAAGAGACCCAGTACTTC
>few|TRBJ2-6|-|TRBV15
CATSRLGLSSGANVLTF
TGTGCCACCAGCAGACTAGGACTTAGCTCTGGGGCCAACGTCCTGACTTTC
>-|TRBJ2-5|-|TRBV7-2
CASSYPSEETQYF
TGTGCCAGCAGCTATCCCTCAGAAGAGACCCAGTACTTC
>many|TRBJ2-7|TRBD2|TRBV15
CATSRDRGGGSSYEQYF
TGTGCCACCAGCAGAGATCGGGGCGGGGGGTCCTCCTACGAGCAGTACTTC
>few|TRBJ1-4|-|TRBV6-6
CAIRGPANEKLFF
TGTGCCATCAGGGGTCCGGCTAATGAAAAACTGTTTTTT
>few|TRBJ2-1|-|TRBV7-9
CASSSGPGQRYNEQFF
TGTGCCAGCAGCTCGGGACCCGGCCAACGCTACAATGAGCAGTTCTTC
>-|TRBJ1-1|-|TRBV20-1
CSALGTRPEAFF
TGCAGTGCATTAGGGACCCGGCCTGAAGCTTTCTTT
>many|TRBJ1-1|-|TRBV4-3
CASSQDLNRDTEAFF
TGCGCCAGCAGCCAAGATCTTAACAGGGACACTGAAGCTTTCTTT
>few|TRBJ2-1|TRBD2|TRBV5-5
CASSLDLSGGKEQFF
TGTGCCAGCAGCCTGGACCTTAGCGGGGGTAAGGAGCAGTTCTTC
>few|TRBJ1-5|TRBD1|TRBV27
CATKEDRGGNQPQHF
TGTGCCACCAAGGAGGACAGGGGCGGCAATCAGCCCCAGCATTTT
>many|TRBJ2-3|TRBD1|TRBV5-1
CASSFPGQVTDTQYF
TGCGCCAGCAGTTTCCCCGGACAGGTCACAGATACGCAGTATTTT
>-|TRBJ2-1|TRBD1|TRBV5-4
CASSVDRALYNEQFF
TGTGCCAGCAGCGTTGACAGGGCCCTTTACAATGAGCAGTTCTTC
>-|TRBJ2-7|-|TRBV6-6
CASSYPQGGGYEQYF
TGTGCCAGCAGTTACCCACAGGGTGGAGGGTACGAGCAGTACTTC
>few|TRBJ2-4|TRBD1|TRBV11-2
CASSLVKDRGRGKNIQYF
TGTGCCAGCAGCTTAGTTAAAGATAGGGGGCGCGGAAAAAACATTCAGTACTTC
>many|TRBJ1-5|-|TRBV28
CASSPPPSNQPQHF
TGTGCCAGCAGTCCCCCACCGAGCAATCAGCCCCAGCATTTT
>many|TRBJ1-4|-|TRBV12-3/TRBV12-4
CASSPVVGKLFF
TGTGCCAGCAGCCCGGTGGTAGGAAAACTGTTTTTT
>few|TRBJ1-6|TRBD1|TRBV6-2/TRBV6-3
CASSYSRTGSSPLHF
TGTGCCAGCAGTTACTCCCGGACAGGGAGCTCACCCCTCCACTTT
>many|TRBJ1-5|TRBD1|TRBV5-6
CASSLKGDRGDQPQHF
TGTGCCAGCAGCTTGAAGGGAGACAGGGGGGATCAGCCCCAGCATTTT
>-|TRBJ1-5|TRBD1|TRBV12-5
CASGFTGTVNQPQHF
TGTGCTAGTGGTTTCACCGGGACAGTAAATCAGCCCCAGCATTTT
>many|TRBJ1-2|TRBD1|TRBV6-2/TRBV6-3
CASRTGGDGYTF
TGTGCCAGCAGGACAGGGGGCGATGGCTACACCTTC
>few|TRBJ1-1|-|TRBV12-3/TRBV12-4
CASTVVSNTEAFF
TGTGCCAGTACTGTTGTGTCAAACACTGAAGCTTTCTTT
>few|TRBJ2-1|-|TRBV28
CASSLGEEVLNEQFF
TGTGCCAGCAGTTTAGGGGAGGAGGTTCTCAATGAGCAGTTCTTC
>few|TRBJ2-3|-|TRBV27
CASSWTEGTQYF
TGTGCCAGCAGCTGGACGGAGGGTACGCAGTATTTT
>few|TRBJ1-1|TRBD1|TRBV6-5
CASSFGQGSTEAFF
TGTGCCAGCAGCTTCGGACAGGGAAGCACTGAAGCTTTCTTT
>many|TRBJ1-1|-|TRBV6-1
CASSDETSGRTEAFF
TGTGCCAGCAGTGATGAAACTTCGGGGAGAACTGAAGCTTTCTTT
>many|TRBJ2-1|-|TRBV3-1
CASSDNHGNDEQFF
TGTGCCAGCAGCGATAATCACGGAAACGATGAGCAGTTCTTC
>many|TRBJ2-3|TRBD1|TRBV29-1
CSVDLRTGVPDTQYF
TGCAGCGTTGACCTAAGGACAGGGGTACCAGATACGCAGTATTTT
>many|TRBJ2-3|-|TRBV7-2
CASSLQGGTDTQYF
TGTGCCAGCAGCTTACAAGGGGGCACAGATACGCAGTATTTT
>-|TRBJ1-1|-|TRBV18
CASSPPGLSPEAFF
TGTGCCAGCTCACCACCCGGGCTCTCTCCTGAAGCTTTCTTT
>-|TRBJ1-5|-|TRBV12-3/TRBV12-4
CASSQEANQPQHF
TGTGCCAGCAGCCAAGAGGCTAATCAGCCCCAGCATTTT
>many|TRBJ1-3|-|TRBV6-6
CASRTDTAGNTIYF
TGTGCCAGTCGGACTGACACAGCTGGAAACACCATATATTTT
>-|TRBJ2-7|TRBD2|TRBV5-1
CASSLAPSGGPPYEQYF
TGCGCCAGCAGCTTGGCCCCTAGCGGGGGGCCCCCCTACGAGCAGTACTTC
>-|TRBJ1-5|-|TRBV12-3/TRBV12-4
CASSSQGQLQPQHF
TGTGCCAGCAGTTCCCAGGGGCAATTGCAGCCCCAGCATTTT
>many|TRBJ2-5|-|TRBV12-3/TRBV12-4
CASGRHRDLQETQYF
TGTGCCAGCGGCCGTCACCGGGACCTCCAAGAGACCCAGTACTTC
>-|TRBJ2-5|-|TRBV5-1
CARSSRRQGETQYF
TGCGCCAGAAGCTCTCGACGCCAGGGAGAGACCCAGTACTTC
>few|TRBJ2-7|TRBD1|TRBV29-1
CSVEDRQGIHYEQYF
TGCAGCGTTGAAGATCGACAGGGAATACACTACGAGCAGTACTTC
>few|TRBJ1-2|TRBD1|TRBV6-2/TRBV6-3
CASSSTVYRDSFLHF
TGTGCCAGCAGTTCTACGGTGTACCGGGACAGCTTTCTCCACTTC
>many|TRBJ2-3|TRBD2|TRBV4-2
CASSQDLAAGGSDTQYF
TGTGCCAGCAGCCAAGATTTAGCGGCGGGGGGGTCAGATACGCAGTATTTT
>-|TRBJ2-7|-|TRBV6-2/TRBV6-3
CASRISGSYEQYF
TGTGCCAGCAGGATTAGCGGCTCCTACGAGCAGTACTTC